The next 30 T cell receptor beta chains were all read from a single sample in a study of CD8 T cells in ankylosing spondylitis. MiXCR, run by TCRdb on the 5' RACE reads, gives a single entry per CDR3 protein. The sample includes about 340,000 distinct CDR3 sequences, roughly 15% of them seen just once. Sequenced: blood, either unsorted or a sorted T cell fraction (not recorded which). Receptor source: a male donor with ankylosing spondylitis or in good health (not recorded which).

V and J are TRBV27 and TRBJ2-2, with 10 nucleotides matching TRBD2. The V segment lost 3 bases and the J segment 7 bases; nucleotides outside the gene matches: 14. The CDR3 loop spans 18 amino acids. Germline CDR1 MNHEY, CDR2 SMNVEV (reference sequence). CDR3 protein: CASSFLRPSGGASGELFF. The CDR3 DNA reads TGTGCCAGCAGTTTCCTAAGACCCAGCGGGGGGGCCAGCGGGGAGCTGTTTTTT.

At least ten counts were recorded for this clonotype. The CDR3 loop is CAGQGMCQPQHF. DNA for the CDR3: TGCGCCGGCCAGGGGATGTGTCAGCCCCAGCATTTT. The chain links TRBV5-1 to TRBJ1-5; a weak D match, TRBD1 (6 bases). Germline assignment: CDR1 SGHRS and CDR2 YFSETQ. V lost 10 bases, J lost 6 bases, and 14 bases lay in between. The CDR3 extends over 12 amino acids.

This clonotype was counted only a few times. The J gene is TRBJ1-2, the V gene TRBV20-1; 8 bases map to TRBD1. J was trimmed by 8 bases and V by 3 bases; bases with no gene match: 8. This CDR3 is built from 13 residues. Germline assignment: CDR1 DFQATT and CDR2 SNEGSKA (reference sequence). In DNA form, the CDR3 reads TGCAGTGCTAGGGGGCAGGGGGCAGAGGGCTACACCTTC. As protein: CSARGQGAEGYTF.

The chain is built from TRBV18 and TRBJ2-7; D is uncertain. Trimming pared 3 bases from V and 0 bases from J, leaving 9 bases between. Germline CDR1 and CDR2: KGHSH and LQKENI. CDR3 length: 14 residues. For the CDR3, the DNA is TGTGCCAGCTCACCGCCGGGTCGCTCCTACGAGCAGTACTTC. Protein product: CASSPPGRSYEQYF. The complete variable domain, with remaining parts taken from reference TRBV18 and TRBJ2-7, reads NAGVMQNPRHLVRRRGQEARLRCSPMKGHSHVYWYRQLPEEGLKFMVYLQKENIIDESGMPKERFSAEFPKEGPSILRIQQVVRGDSAAYFCASSPPGRSYEQYFGPGTRLTVT.

The chain combines TRBV19 with TRBJ2-1; D is possibly TRBD2 (5 bases). The V and J ends lost 5 bases and 10 bases respectively, with 12 bases between them. CDR3 length equals 12 residues. Germline V gives CDR1 LNHDA, CDR2 SQIVND (reference sequence). The CDR3 DNA follows: TGTGCCAGTAGTGGACGGACTGAGGAGCAGTTCTTC. Protein sequence: CASSGRTEEQFF.

This clonotype was seen more than once but under ten times. The chain carries TRBV11-1 and TRBJ1-1, with TRBD1 identical over 9 bases. The germline CDR1 and CDR2 sequences are SGHAT and FQDESV (reference sequence). Germline trimming cut 5 bases from V and 4 bases from J; bases unmatched to any gene: 8. This CDR3 contains 15 residues. The CDR3 sequence is CASSQGTGRGTEAFF. The CDR3 coding sequence is TGTGCCAGCAGCCAAGGGACAGGGCGGGGCACTGAAGCTTTCTTT.

The sample holds a few counts of this clonotype. The gene calls are TRBV20-1 and TRBJ1-1, with D maybe TRBD1 (5 bases). V was cut by 0 bases and J by 7 bases, with 12 bases left in between. The CDR3 is made up of 13 amino acids. Germline assignment: CDR1 DFQATT and CDR2 SNEGSKA (reference sequence). The CDR3 is CSARDLGHGEAFF. In DNA form, the CDR3 reads TGCAGTGCTAGAGATTTAGGACACGGTGAAGCTTTCTTT.

In this sample, this clonotype turned up a few times. The J gene is TRBJ2-2, the V gene TRBV7-9; D unclear. Germline V lookup: CDR1 SEHNR, CDR2 FQNEAQ (reference sequence). This CDR3 comprises 12 residues. The V end was cut by 5 bases, the J end by 7 bases, with 8 bases between. CDR3 DNA sequence: TGTGCCAGCAGCCCTTCTGTCGGGGAGCTGTTTTTT. It yields the protein CASSPSVGELFF.

The V gene is TRBV29-1, the J gene TRBJ2-5; a possible D gene is TRBD1 (5 bases). The germline V gene encodes CDR1 SQVTM and CDR2 ANQGSEA. This CDR3 has 12 amino acids. The V and J ends lost 4 bases and 7 bases respectively, with 13 bases between them. The CDR3 DNA reads TGCAGCGTTGGAATCAGGGCTGGGACCCAGTACTTC. Translation gives CSVGIRAGTQYF.

The gene calls are TRBV7-8 and TRBJ2-7; the match to TRBD1 covers 7 bases. Germline V gives CDR1 SGHVS, CDR2 FQNEAQ. Trimming cost V 5 bases and J 3 bases; bases outside gene matches: 10. The length of the CDR3 is 15 residues. The CDR3 nucleotides read TGTGCCAGCAGCCGTACGACCGGGACAGTCTACGAGCAGTACTTC. Protein product: CASSRTTGTVYEQYF.

V usage is TRBV7-6 and J usage is TRBJ1-6, with D unresolved. V shed 5 bases and J shed 9 bases, with 8 bases lying between them. Germline lookup yields CDR1 SGHVS and CDR2 FNYEAQ. The CDR3 runs to 12 residues. The CDR3 nucleotides read TGTGCCAGCAGCGTACTCGGTTCACCCCTCCACTTT. It specifies CASSVLGSPLHF.

This clonotype was seen only a few times. The chain combines TRBV3-1 with TRBJ1-1; possibly TRBD1 for D (6 bases). The CDR3 is 13 amino acids. V was clipped by 3 bases and J by 10 bases, with 15 bases between them. Per germline, CDR1 LGHDT and CDR2 YNNKEL (reference sequence). The CDR3 here is CASSHRDTAGAFF. For the CDR3, the DNA is TGTGCCAGCAGCCACAGGGACACCGCGGGAGCTTTCTTT.

This clonotype has only a few counts. The chain has TRBV5-1 and TRBJ1-1; D is ambiguous. The CDR3 has 16 amino acids. CDR1 and CDR2 (germline): SGHRS, YFSETQ. V was cut by 0 bases and J by 0 bases, with 12 bases left in between. The CDR3 nucleotides are TGCGCCAGCAGCTTGGGGGCCCTTAGGATGAACACTGAAGCTTTCTTT. Amino acids: CASSLGALRMNTEAFF. Full variable domain (rest looked up from reference TRBV5-1 and TRBJ1-1): KAGVTQTPRYLIKTRGQQVTLSCSPISGHRSVSWYQQTPGQGLQFLFEYFSETQRNKGNFPGRFSGRQFSNSRSEMNVSTLELGDSALYLCASSLGALRMNTEAFFGQGTRLTVV.

This clonotype was observed a handful of times. The chain employs TRBV6-1 and TRBJ1-1; D not resolved. The CDR3 has 13 amino acids. V lost 5 bases and J lost 0, with 7 bases in between. In germline, CDR1 is MNHNS, CDR2 SASEGT. The CDR3 spells CASSTTMNTEAFF. In DNA, the CDR3 is TGTGCCAGCAGTACGACGATGAACACTGAAGCTTTCTTT.

J is TRBJ2-2 and V is TRBV20-1; a weak D match, TRBD2 (5 bases). Trimming removed 5 bases at V and 3 bases at J, with 16 bases between. The CDR3 contains 15 residues. CDR1 DFQATT and CDR2 SNEGSKA come from the germline V gene (reference sequence). This CDR3 is CSAFSAAFYTGELFF. The CDR3 DNA sequence: TGCAGTGCTTTTAGCGCCGCCTTTTACACCGGGGAGCTGTTTTTT.

There are a few counts of this clonotype. This sequence joins TRBV7-9 and TRBJ2-7; a weak D match, TRBD1 (5 bases). The CDR3 has 16 amino acids. Trimming removed 1 base at V and 0 bases at J, with 13 bases between. Germline V CDR1 and CDR2: SEHNR, FQNEAQ (reference sequence). CDR3 nucleotide sequence: TGTGCCAGCAGCTTAGTGAGTTGGGGCAGCTCCTACGAGCAGTACTTC. The encoded protein is CASSLVSWGSSYEQYF.

There are many counts of this clonotype. The CDR3 spells CASRTETGYTGELFF. DNA for the CDR3: TGTGCCAGCAGAACCGAGACAGGGTACACCGGGGAGCTGTTTTTT. This chain connects TRBV6-1 to TRBJ2-2; 7 bases map to TRBD1. This CDR3 comprises 15 residues. Trimming took 6 bases from V and 3 from J; bases not matched to a gene: 7. Germline values: CDR1 MNHNS, CDR2 SASEGT.

This clonotype was seen only a few times. The chain recombines TRBV20-1 with TRBJ1-1, with D maybe TRBD1 (5 bases). In germline, CDR1 is DFQATT, CDR2 SNEGSKA (reference sequence). The CDR3 has 14 residues. The V end lost 1 base, the J end lost 8 bases, and 17 bases lay between the germline ends. The CDR3 nucleotides read TGCAGTGCTAGAGGAGGGACCATACGTAAGGAAGCTTTCTTT. Translated: CSARGGTIRKEAFF.

This chain connects TRBV20-1 to TRBJ2-7; TRBD1 is a possible D gene (5 bases). Trimming removed 3 bases at V and 3 bases at J, with 12 bases between. This CDR3 contains 13 residues. The germline V gene encodes CDR1 DFQATT and CDR2 SNEGSKA (reference sequence). The CDR3 region has the DNA TGCAGTGCTAGTTGGGGCAGGAGCTACGAGCAGTACTTC. It codes for CSASWGRSYEQYF.

J is TRBJ1-1 and V is TRBV7-2; possible D gene TRBD1, 5 bases. V shed 1 base and J shed 6 bases, with 12 bases lying between them. Germline V gives CDR1 SGHTA, CDR2 FQGNSA. The CDR3 loop spans 14 amino acids. The CDR3 spells CASSLVRAGAEAFF. As DNA, the CDR3 is TGTGCCAGCAGCTTAGTTAGGGCGGGGGCTGAAGCTTTCTTT.

The CDR3 DNA sequence: TGTGCCAGCAGCTCCATCCGACAGGACCCCTACGAGCAGTACTTC. This sequence encodes CASSSIRQDPYEQYF. The chain links TRBV11-2 to TRBJ2-7; possible D gene TRBD1, 6 bases. The CDR3 totals 15 residues. CDR1 SGHAT and CDR2 FQNNGV come from the germline V gene. V was trimmed by 4 bases and J by 2 bases, leaving 15 bases between them.

This clonotype was found a few times. The chain links TRBV29-1 to TRBJ2-5; the match to TRBD1 covers 9 bases. V trimming: 8 bases; J trimming: 5 bases; junction bases outside the gene matches: 9. CDR3 size: 13 residues. Germline V gives CDR1 SQVTM, CDR2 ANQGSEA. The CDR3 spells CSLNSGTGETQYF. The CDR3 region has the DNA TGCAGCCTTAACTCCGGGACAGGGGAGACCCAGTACTTC.

This clonotype has only a few counts. At one end the junction does not follow the germline gene, possibly because of a read error. The V and J genes are TRBV7-2 and TRBJ2-3, with unresolved D. The CDR3 extends over 15 amino acids. CDR1 is SGHTA and CDR2 is FQGNSA in the germline V gene. CDR3 in amino acids: CASTLPTLDLGTQYF. The CDR3 bases are TGTGCCAGCACCTTACCGACTCTCGACTTAGGGACGCAGTATTTT.

The rearrangement uses TRBV20-1 and TRBJ2-1, with 10 positions matching TRBD2. This CDR3 comprises 15 residues. V lost 2 bases, J lost 3 bases, and 4 bases stayed unmatched. In germline, CDR1 is DFQATT, CDR2 SNEGSKA (reference sequence). The CDR3 DNA is TGCAGTGCTAGACCAGGACTAGCGGTCTACAATGAGCAGTTCTTC. Residues: CSARPGLAVYNEQFF.

The J gene is TRBJ2-2, the V gene TRBV5-6; no firm D call. Between the trimmed V and J ends, which lost 4 bases and 7 bases, there was a span of 11 bases. The length of the CDR3 is 13 residues. Germline CDR1 is SGHDT and CDR2 is YYEEEE. The CDR3 region is CASSDLVGGELFF. CDR3 DNA sequence: TGTGCCAGCAGCGACCTGGTGGGCGGGGAGCTGTTTTTT.

This clonotype came up a few times. This chain uses TRBV4-1 with TRBJ1-5; D uncertain. CDR1 is MGHRA and CDR2 is YSYEKL in the germline V gene. Trimming shortened V by 4 bases and J by 2 bases, and 9 bases separated the two germline ends. The length of the CDR3 is 14 residues. Here the CDR3 reads CASSPFQGNQPQHF. DNA for the CDR3: TGCGCCAGCAGCCCATTCCAGGGCAATCAGCCCCAGCATTTT.

V usage is TRBV12-3 or TRBV12-4 and J usage is TRBJ2-1, with TRBD2 matching 8 bases. The trim removed 3 bases at V and 1 base at J, leaving 8 bases unmatched. The length of the CDR3 is 17 residues. The CDR3 DNA reads TGTGCCAGCAGTTTCAGTCCCTCGGGGGGGTCCTACAATGAGCAGTTCTTC. This sequence encodes CASSFSPSGGSYNEQFF.

This clonotype was seen at least ten times. The V call is TRBV20-1, the J call TRBJ2-7; 10 bases match TRBD1. V lost 4 bases and J lost 4; bases outside the gene matches: 4. Germline V gives CDR1 DFQATT, CDR2 SNEGSKA (reference sequence). CDR3 size: 13 residues. CDR3 in DNA: TGCAGTGCTATGGGGACAGGGGCGTACGAGCAGTACTTC. Encoded protein: CSAMGTGAYEQYF.

This clonotype has a count of ten or more. The genes are TRBV3-1 and TRBJ2-3, with 9 bases identical to TRBD2. The CDR3 contains 14 residues. The germline V gene encodes CDR1 LGHDT and CDR2 YNNKEL (reference sequence). With 3 bases clipped from V and 4 bases from J, the junction kept 2 bases outside the gene matches. CDR3 sequence (DNA): TGTGCCAGCAGCCAGGCGGGAGGGCCAGATACGCAGTATTTT. It codes for CASSQAGGPDTQYF.

The chain couples TRBV6-5 to TRBJ1-6; 9 bases line up with TRBD1. With V trimmed by 5 bases and J by 9 bases, 11 bases remained unmatched. Per germline, CDR1 MNHEY and CDR2 SVGAGI. This CDR3 is 16 amino acids long. This CDR3 reads CASSSSGQGITSPLHF. Here the CDR3 DNA reads TGTGCCAGCAGTAGCTCGGGACAGGGTATTACTTCACCCCTCCACTTT.